A selection of T cell receptor beta chains follows, all from one sample in a study of T cell repertoires in cytomegalovirus infection. No antigens are known for them. TCRdb re-derived calls from the reads in MiXCR, one entry per CDR3 protein. This table has a few hundred thousand distinct CDR3 sequences, approximately 40% appearing once. The sequencing here drew on cultured PBMCs, taken from culture after CMV antigen stimulation. The source of these receptors is a human donor in good health (CMV status not recorded). Some clones in this sample may be carry-over from other donors' samples. Both conserved end residues are part of each CDR3. The order of the fields is V gene, clone size, D gene, J gene, CDR3 protein, CDR3 DNA. The D gene is left open where the match is weak. The listing skips clone size in some rows; elsewhere it reads once, few, many or a size class.

TRBV29-1	NA	TRBD2	TRBJ2-5	CSVGGLAAQETQYF	TGCAGCGTTGGGGGACTAGCGGCTCAAGAGACCCAGTACTTC
TRBV7-8	NA	TRBD2	TRBJ2-3	CASSIVAGRRTDTQYF	TGTGCCAGCAGCATCGTAGCGGGCCGCCGCACAGATACGCAGTATTTT
TRBV7-2	few	NA	TRBJ1-2	CASSPAMSYTF	TGTGCCAGCAGCCCGGCGATGAGCTACACCTTC
TRBV7-2	few	TRBD2	TRBJ2-7	CASSPGLAVIYEQYF	TGTGCCAGCAGCCCAGGACTAGCGGTGATATACGAGCAGTACTTC
TRBV7-2	NA	TRBD1	TRBJ1-2	CASSLAGQGALPYGYTF	TGTGCCAGCAGCTTAGCTGGACAGGGGGCCCTTCCCTATGGCTACACCTTC
TRBV19	NA	NA	TRBJ1-5	CASSWTEYSNQPQHF	TGTGCCAGTTCTTGGACGGAGTATAGCAATCAGCCCCAGCATTTT
TRBV7-6	few	NA	TRBJ1-6	CASSLVPPGGNSPLHF	TGTGCCAGCAGCTTAGTTCCCCCGGGGGGGAATTCACCCCTCCACTTT
TRBV12-3/TRBV12-4	NA	NA	TRBJ1-4	CASSPAPRAEKLFF	TGTGCCAGCAGCCCCGCCCCGAGAGCGGAAAAACTGTTTTTT
TRBV30	once	NA	TRBJ2-3	CAPPDGSDTQYF	TGTGCCCCCCCCGATGGATCAGATACGCAGTATTTT
TRBV19	few	TRBD2	TRBJ2-5	CASSPGLAGVFGETQYF	TGTGCCAGTAGTCCGGGACTAGCGGGAGTCTTTGGAGAGACCCAGTACTTC
TRBV6-8	NA	TRBD1	TRBJ2-5	CASSRGQGQIQETQYF	TGTGCCAGCAGCCGGGGACAGGGCCAGATCCAAGAGACCCAGTACTTC
TRBV6-6	few	NA	TRBJ1-2	CASSRGEKRYGYTF	TGTGCCAGCAGCCGCGGAGAAAAGCGATATGGCTACACCTTC
TRBV4-1	few	TRBD2	TRBJ2-4	CASSQEAASGRENIQYF	TGCGCCAGCAGCCAAGAGGCGGCTAGCGGGAGGGAAAACATTCAGTACTTC
TRBV18	NA	NA	TRBJ2-5	CASSAPGGGGETQYF	TGTGCCAGCTCCGCACCTGGAGGAGGTGGGGAGACCCAGTACTTC
TRBV7-8	NA	TRBD1	TRBJ1-3	CASSGTGLEAGNTIYF	TGTGCCAGCAGCGGGACAGGGCTCGAAGCTGGAAACACCATATATTTT
TRBV6-5	NA	TRBD2	TRBJ2-1	CASQAGTYNEQFF	TGTGCCAGCCAAGCGGGAACCTACAATGAGCAGTTCTTC
TRBV11-1	NA	TRBD2	TRBJ2-5	CASTPQAGLAGKETQYF	TGTGCCAGCACCCCGCAGGCGGGACTAGCGGGAAAAGAGACCCAGTACTTC
TRBV5-1	NA	NA	TRBJ2-3	CASSLAADSRSRTDTQYF	TGCGCCAGCAGCTTGGCGGCCGACAGCAGATCCCGCACAGATACGCAGTATTTT
TRBV2	few	NA	TRBJ2-4	CASSPLGFLAKNIQYF	TGTGCCAGCAGCCCCCTGGGATTTCTAGCCAAAAACATTCAGTACTTC
TRBV6-5	few	NA	TRBJ1-4	CASSYSIRISTNEKLFF	TGTGCCAGCAGTTACTCGATTCGCATCTCAACTAATGAAAAACTGTTTTTT
TRBV10-3	NA	TRBD1	TRBJ2-7	CAISEPGTGDEQYF	TGTGCCATCAGTGAGCCCGGGACAGGGGACGAGCAGTACTTC
TRBV6-1	NA	TRBD2	TRBJ2-7	CASSEGAGGPLEQYF	TGTGCCAGCAGTGAGGGAGCGGGAGGGCCCCTCGAGCAGTACTTC
TRBV6-1	once	TRBD1	TRBJ1-1	CASNIQGGTEAFF	TGTGCCAGCAATATACAGGGGGGCACTGAAGCTTTCTTT
TRBV6-1	few	NA	TRBJ2-7	CASSESLYEQYF	TGTGCCAGCAGTGAATCATTATACGAGCAGTACTTC
TRBV7-8	NA	NA	TRBJ2-7	CASSLNGYEQYF	TGTGCCAGCAGCTTAAACGGTTACGAGCAGTACTTC
TRBV7-2	NA	TRBD2	TRBJ2-7	CASSLISGSYEQYF	TGTGCCAGCAGCTTGATAAGCGGGAGCTACGAGCAGTACTTC
TRBV6-6	NA	NA	TRBJ2-7	CASSYWSGNEQYF	TGTGCCAGCAGTTACTGGTCAGGGAACGAGCAGTACTTC
TRBV2	NA	NA	TRBJ1-6	CASRGTHSYNSPLHF	TGTGCCAGCAGGGGGACACACTCCTATAATTCACCCCTCCACTTT
TRBV7-8	few	TRBD1	TRBJ1-1	CASSLERTGGTEAFF	TGTGCCAGCAGCTTAGAGAGGACAGGGGGTACTGAAGCTTTCTTT
TRBV7-8	many	TRBD1	TRBJ1-2	CASSQLRDREFRGYTF	TGTGCCAGCAGCCAACTCCGGGACAGGGAATTCCGTGGCTACACCTTC
TRBV12-3/TRBV12-4	few	NA	TRBJ1-5	CASSPGALGSNQPQHF	TGTGCCAGCAGCCCCGGGGCCTTGGGGAGCAATCAGCCCCAGCATTTT
TRBV11-2	once	NA	TRBJ2-3	CASSPLRGGSGRRTDTQYF	TGTGCCAGCAGCCCCCTACGGGGAGGTTCGGGTCGGCGCACAGATACGCAGTATTTT
TRBV20-1	NA	TRBD1	TRBJ1-6	CSAPDRGNSPLHF	TGCAGTGCTCCGGACAGGGGGAATTCACCCCTCCACTTT
TRBV12-3/TRBV12-4	few	NA	TRBJ1-4	CASSLAAGSTNEKLFF	TGTGCCAGCAGTTTAGCCGCAGGGAGCACTAATGAAAAACTGTTTTTT
TRBV7-2	NA	TRBD1	TRBJ1-3	CASSLTGGYSGNTIYF	TGTGCCAGCAGCTTAACAGGGGGGTATTCTGGAAACACCATATATTTT